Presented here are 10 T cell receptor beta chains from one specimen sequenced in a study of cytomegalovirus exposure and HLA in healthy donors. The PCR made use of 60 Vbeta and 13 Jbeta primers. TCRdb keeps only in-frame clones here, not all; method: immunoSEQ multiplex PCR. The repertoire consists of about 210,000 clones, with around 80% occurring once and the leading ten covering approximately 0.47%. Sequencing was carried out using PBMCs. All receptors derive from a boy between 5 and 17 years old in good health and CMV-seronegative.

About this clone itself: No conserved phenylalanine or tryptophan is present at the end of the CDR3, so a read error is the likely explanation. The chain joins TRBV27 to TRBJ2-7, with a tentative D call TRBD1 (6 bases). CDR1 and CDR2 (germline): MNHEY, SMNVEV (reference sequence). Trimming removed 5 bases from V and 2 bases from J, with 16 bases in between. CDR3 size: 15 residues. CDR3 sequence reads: CASSILSGHTYEQYL. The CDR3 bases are TGTGCCAGCAGTATCCTCTCGGGACACACCTACGAGCAGTACCTC.

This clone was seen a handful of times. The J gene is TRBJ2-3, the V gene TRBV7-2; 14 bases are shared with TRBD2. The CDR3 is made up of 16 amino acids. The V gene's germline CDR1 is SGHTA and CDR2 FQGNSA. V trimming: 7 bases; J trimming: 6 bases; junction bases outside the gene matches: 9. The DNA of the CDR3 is TGTGCCAGCATCAAGGGACTAGCGGGGGCCCGGGATACGCAGTATTTT. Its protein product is CASIKGLAGARDTQYF. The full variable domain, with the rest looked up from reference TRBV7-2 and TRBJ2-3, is GAGVSQSPSNKVTEKGKDVELRCDPISGHTALYWYRQSLGQGLEFLIYFQGNSAPDKSGLPSDRFSAERTGGSVSTLTIQRTQQEDSAVYLCASIKGLAGARDTQYFGPGTRLTVL.

The CDR3 here is CASSLGVVLAGADEQFF. The CDR3, as DNA: TGTGCCAGCAGCTTAGGGGTCGTCCTAGCGGGAGCAGATGAGCAGTTCTTC. This sequence joins TRBV7-9 and TRBJ2-1, with TRBD2 matching 10 bases. CDR3 length: 17 amino acids. V dropped 1 base and J dropped 8; count of bases not matched to a gene: 11. Per the germline V gene, CDR1 is SEHNR and CDR2 is FQNEAQ (reference sequence). The entire variable domain, with the rest obtained from reference TRBV7-9 and TRBJ2-1, is as follows: DTGVSQNPRHKITKRGQNVTFRCDPISEHNRLYWYRQTLGQGPEFLTYFQNEAQLEKSRLLSDRFSAERPKGSFSTLEIQRTEQGDSAMYLCASSLGVVLAGADEQFFGPGTRLTVL.

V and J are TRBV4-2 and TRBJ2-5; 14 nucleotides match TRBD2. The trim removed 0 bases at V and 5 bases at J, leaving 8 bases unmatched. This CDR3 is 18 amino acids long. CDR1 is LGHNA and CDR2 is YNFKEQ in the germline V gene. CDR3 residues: CASSQEGRLAGGWETQYF. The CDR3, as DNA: TGTGCCAGCAGCCAAGAAGGACGACTAGCGGGGGGGTGGGAGACCCAGTACTTC.

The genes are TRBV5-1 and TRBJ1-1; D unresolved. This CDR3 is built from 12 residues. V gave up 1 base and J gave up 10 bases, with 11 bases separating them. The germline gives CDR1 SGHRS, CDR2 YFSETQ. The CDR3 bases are TGCGCCAGCAGCTTGAGTGGCCGTGCAGCTTTCTTT. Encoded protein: CASSLSGRAAFF.

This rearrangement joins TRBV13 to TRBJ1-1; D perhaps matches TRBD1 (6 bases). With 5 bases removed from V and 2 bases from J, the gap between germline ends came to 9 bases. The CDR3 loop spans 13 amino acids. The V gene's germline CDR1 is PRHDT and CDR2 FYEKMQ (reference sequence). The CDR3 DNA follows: TGTGCCAGCAGCCCGGGACACAACACTGAAGCTTTCTTT. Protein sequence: CASSPGHNTEAFF.

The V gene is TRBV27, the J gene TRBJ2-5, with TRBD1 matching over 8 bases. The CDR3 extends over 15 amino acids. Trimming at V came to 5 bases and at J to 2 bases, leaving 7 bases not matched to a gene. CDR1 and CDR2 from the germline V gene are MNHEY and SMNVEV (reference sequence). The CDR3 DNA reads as TGTGCCAGCAGTCCACGCCGACAGGGGCAAGAGACCCAGTACTTC. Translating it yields CASSPRRQGQETQYF.

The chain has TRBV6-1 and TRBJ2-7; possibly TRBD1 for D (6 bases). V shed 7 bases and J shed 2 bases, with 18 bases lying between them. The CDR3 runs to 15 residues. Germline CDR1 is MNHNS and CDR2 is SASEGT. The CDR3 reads CASTSDRLPPYEQYF. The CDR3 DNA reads TGTGCCAGCACCTCGGACAGACTCCCACCCTACGAGCAGTACTTC.

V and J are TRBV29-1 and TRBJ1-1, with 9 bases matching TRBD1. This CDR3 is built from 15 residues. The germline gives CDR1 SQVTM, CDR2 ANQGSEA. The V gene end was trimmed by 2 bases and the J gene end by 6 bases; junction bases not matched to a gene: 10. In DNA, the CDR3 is TGCAGCGTTGAATCATCCGGGACAGGGATAGCTGAAGCTTTCTTT. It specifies CSVESSGTGIAEAFF.

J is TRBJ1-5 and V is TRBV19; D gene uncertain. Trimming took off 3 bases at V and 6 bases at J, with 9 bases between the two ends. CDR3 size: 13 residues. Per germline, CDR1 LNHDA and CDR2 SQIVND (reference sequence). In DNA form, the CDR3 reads TGTGCCAGTAGTATGGGCCACCTTCAGCCCCAGCATTTT. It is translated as CASSMGHLQPQHF.